These T cell receptor beta chains were read from a single sample in a study of cytomegalovirus exposure and HLA in healthy donors. Only in-frame clones appear in the TCRdb table, and some are missing; sequencing was by immunoSEQ multiplex PCR. The repertoire includes some 320,000 clones, about 90% of them detected once, and 1% to 1.5% sits in the top ten. The specimen sequenced was PBMCs. The source is a woman under 40 in good health and CMV-seropositive. Each CDR3 is given with its conserved first and last residue. The D gene is left open where the match is weak. Some rows have no size entry. The others give once, few or many, or a class for an expanded clone.

D gene,J gene,clone size,V gene,CDR3 DNA,CDR3 protein
NA,TRBJ1-3,NA,TRBV7-6,TGTGCCAGCAGCTCGGACATATACTCTGGAAACACCATATATTTT,CASSSDIYSGNTIYF
NA,TRBJ1-2,once,TRBV23-1,TGCGCCAGCAGTCGGGCTCTAAACTATGGCTACACCTTC,CASSRALNYGYTF
TRBD2,TRBJ2-3,NA,TRBV5-1,TGCGCCAGCAGCCCGCTAAGGACTAGCGGGAGTACAGATACGCAGTATTTT,CASSPLRTSGSTDTQYF
TRBD1,TRBJ2-7,NA,TRBV28,TGTGCCAGCAGTTTGACAGGGGTATTTGGCGAGCAGTACTTC,CASSLTGVFGEQYF
NA,TRBJ2-2,NA,TRBV7-6,TGTGCCAGCAGCTTAGGAGGGCGCGGGACCGGGGAGCTGTTTTTT,CASSLGGRGTGELFF
NA,TRBJ2-7,NA,TRBV23-1,TGCGCCAGAACAACTGAATGTGGGACATTGTGGGCCTACGAGCAGTACTTC,CARTTECGTLWAYEQYF
TRBD2,TRBJ2-1,NA,TRBV29-1,TGCAGCGTCAAAACTAGCGGGAGATATACTGAGCAGTTCTTC,CSVKTSGRYTEQFF
TRBD1,TRBJ1-2,NA,TRBV29-1,TGCAGCGTTGAAAGGGGACAGGGATATGGCTACACCTTC,CSVERGQGYGYTF
NA,TRBJ2-5,NA,TRBV7-2,TGTGCCAGCAGCCCTGCGCAAGAGACCCAGTACTTC,CASSPAQETQYF
TRBD1,TRBJ1-2,NA,TRBV6-5,TGTGCCAGCATCCCCCAGACAGGGGGTTATGGCTACACCTTC,CASIPQTGGYGYTF
TRBD1,TRBJ2-7,NA,TRBV7-6,TGTGCCAGCAGCTCCGGGACAGGCTCCTACGAGCAGTACTTC,CASSSGTGSYEQYF
NA,TRBJ1-1,NA,TRBV27,TGTGCCAGCAGTTTATCGTTACCCTTCTACACTGAAGCTTTCTTT,CASSLSLPFYTEAFF
NA,TRBJ1-5,once,TRBV27,TGTGCCAGCAGTAGACAGTCGGGCAATCAGCCCCAGCATTTT,CASSRQSGNQPQHF
NA,TRBJ2-5,NA,TRBV2,TGTGCCAGCAGTCCCGGGAACCCGGGGACCCAGTACTTC,CASSPGNPGTQYF
NA,TRBJ2-4,few,TRBV27,TGTGCCAGCACCCCCGCCGCGGGGGCCAAAAACATTCAGTACTTC,CASTPAAGAKNIQYF
NA,TRBJ2-5,once,TRBV5-4,TGTGCCAGCAGCAGGGGGGGGCAAGAGACCCAGTACTTC,CASSRGGQETQYF
TRBD1,TRBJ1-2,NA,TRBV13,TGTGCCAGCAGCTTAGTAGGAGGGGGCGGTGGCTACACCTTC,CASSLVGGGGGYTF
NA,TRBJ2-1,NA,TRBV28,TGTGCCAGCAGTTTGAACAGATACAATGAGCAGTTCTTC,CASSLNRYNEQFF
NA,TRBJ2-1,NA,TRBV6-6,TGTGCCAGCACTCCTCTAGTGAGCTCCTACAATGAGCAGTTCTTC,CASTPLVSSYNEQFF
TRBD1,TRBJ2-5,NA,TRBV4-3,TGCGCCAGCAGCCCTAGCCCGCGACAGGGAGAGAGGGAGACCCAGTACTTC,CASSPSPRQGERETQYF
NA,TRBJ2-7,NA,TRBV5-1,TGCGCCAGCAGCTATTCCACAGGGCGGATCTACGAGCAGTACTTC,CASSYSTGRIYEQYF
TRBD1,TRBJ2-7,NA,TRBV28,TGTGCCAGCAGTTTCCAGGGGGAATACGAGCAGTACTTC,CASSFQGEYEQYF
NA,TRBJ2-5,NA,TRBV2,TGTGCCAGCAGTGTGGGGTGGGAGACCCAGTACTTC,CASSVGWETQYF
NA,TRBJ1-2,NA,TRBV6-6,TGTGCCAGCACCCCCGGCAGGGGAGCGGACTATGGCTACACCTTC,CASTPGRGADYGYTF
TRBD2,TRBJ2-1,NA,TRBV27,TGTGCCAGCAGCCTCCAAATACTACTCGCCGGGACTAGCTCCGATGAGCAGTTCTTC,CASSLQILLAGTSSDEQFF
NA,TRBJ2-7,NA,TRBV7-9,TGTGCCATCCAGACGCAGGGCTTTCCTGGCGAGCAGTACTTC,CAIQTQGFPGEQYF
TRBD1,TRBJ1-2,NA,TRBV6-5,TGTGCCAGCAGGCCCGGGACAGGGTATTATGGCTACACCTTC,CASRPGTGYYGYTF
NA,TRBJ1-4,once,TRBV19,TGTGCCAGTATGGACTCGGGTCGTACCGAAAAACTGTTTTTT,CASMDSGRTEKLFF
NA,TRBJ2-3,NA,TRBV7-6,TGTGCCAGCAGCTTAGCGGGGCAGGGAATCCGCACAGATACGCAGTATTTT,CASSLAGQGIRTDTQYF
NA,TRBJ1-2,NA,TRBV29-1,TGCAGCGTTGCACAAGGGGCAGTTGGCTACACCTTC,CSVAQGAVGYTF
NA,TRBJ2-5,NA,TRBV2,TGTGCCAGCCAAAGACTGTACCAAGAGACCCAGTACTTC,CASQRLYQETQYF
NA,TRBJ1-6,NA,TRBV4-2,TGTGCCAGCAGCCAAGCGGAGGGGTGGGGTCATTCACCCCTCCACTTT,CASSQAEGWGHSPLHF
TRBD1,TRBJ1-5,NA,TRBV30,TGTGCCTGGAGCGCGGACAGGGTAGACCAGCCCCAGCATTTT,CAWSADRVDQPQHF
TRBD1,TRBJ2-1,NA,TRBV5-1,TGCGCCAGCAGTTCGGGACAGGGGGTCGATGAGCAGTTCTTC,CASSSGQGVDEQFF
TRBD1,TRBJ1-1,NA,TRBV27,TGTGCCAGCAGTTTTACCGGGACAGGGGCCACTGAAGCTTTCTTT,CASSFTGTGATEAFF
TRBD2,TRBJ2-7,NA,TRBV4-3,TGCGCCAGCAGCCAAGTCCTAGCGGGAGCCCTCTACGAGCAGTACTTC,CASSQVLAGALYEQYF
NA,TRBJ2-2,NA,TRBV19,TGTGCCAGTAGTATAGATACGGGACGACTTAACACCGGGGAGCTGTTTTTT,CASSIDTGRLNTGELFF
NA,TRBJ2-1,NA,TRBV5-4,TGTGCCAGCAGCTCACAGGGTATCAATGAGCAGTTCTTC,CASSSQGINEQFF
NA,TRBJ2-1,NA,TRBV27,TGTGCCAGCAGCCGAGGGGTTAACAATGAGCAGTTCTTC,CASSRGVNNEQFF
NA,TRBJ1-6,few,TRBV5-1,TGCGCCAGCAGCTTCGGGGACCAGGGATATAATTCACCCCTCCACTTT,CASSFGDQGYNSPLHF
NA,TRBJ1-3,NA,TRBV5-1,TGCGCCAGCAGCTTGGACAGTGGAAACACCATATATTTT,CASSLDSGNTIYF
NA,TRBJ1-2,NA,TRBV9,TGTGCCAGCAGCGCCGGGTTGGGCTATGGCTACACCTTC,CASSAGLGYGYTF
NA,TRBJ2-4,NA,TRBV2,TGTGCCAGCATCACATCAGCCAAAAACATTCAGTACTTC,CASITSAKNIQYF
TRBD2,TRBJ2-1,few,TRBV27,TGTGCCAGCAGTTTAGCCGGGACTAGCGGGAACAATGAGCAGTTCTTC,CASSLAGTSGNNEQFF
NA,TRBJ2-6,NA,TRBV7-2,TGTGCCAGCAGCTTAGGTCCAATCTCTGGGGCCAATGTCCTGACTTTC,CASSLGPISGANVLTF
NA,TRBJ2-7,NA,TRBV21-1,TGTGCCAGCAGCCGAGCGGGAGGGCCTGCCGAGCAGTACTTC,CASSRAGGPAEQYF
TRBD1,TRBJ2-2,NA,TRBV28,TGTGCCACCGGGACAGGGGGCACCGGGGAGCTGTTTTTT,CATGTGGTGELFF
TRBD1,TRBJ2-3,NA,TRBV11-3,TGTGCCAGCAGCTTCCGACAGGGCCAGGGCTATACGCAGTATTTT,CASSFRQGQGYTQYF
NA,TRBJ1-1,once,TRBV29-1,TGCAGCGTTGAAGGCAGGTCTGATACTGAAGCTTTCTTT,CSVEGRSDTEAFF
NA,TRBJ2-7,NA,TRBV7-8,TGTGCCAGCAGCCCCCGCGGCCCAGGGGACCACGAGCAGTACTTC,CASSPRGPGDHEQYF
NA,TRBJ1-2,NA,TRBV7-8,TGTGCCAGCAGCTTAGATCATGTGGGTGGCTACACCTTC,CASSLDHVGGYTF
NA,TRBJ2-5,NA,TRBV18,TGTGCCAGCTCACCACCTGGGTCGGGCCTGAAATCGGAGACCCAGTACTTC,CASSPPGSGLKSETQYF